These 14 T cell receptor beta chains were all obtained from the same sample, sequenced in a study of blood T cell repertoires in COVID-19. Sequencing used immunoSEQ multiplex PCR; TCRdb keeps in-frame clones, though not all of them. The sample yields about 140,000 clones, roughly 88% seen once. The sequenced material came from PBMCs or T cells enriched from blood (not recorded which). These receptors came from a man in his forties or fifties who had recovered from COVID-19.

The chain joins TRBV5-1 to TRBJ2-7; 11 bases are a match to TRBD1. V gave up 3 bases and J gave up 2 bases; unmatched junction bases: 7. Germline CDR1 is SGHRS and CDR2 is YFSETQ. The CDR3 has 16 amino acids. The CDR3 DNA reads as TGCGCCAGCAGCTCCGATGGGACAGGGGGGACCTACGAGCAGTACGTC. Its translation: CASSSDGTGGTYEQYV.

The chain joins TRBV18 to TRBJ1-5; TRBD1 is a possible D gene (6 bases). Germline assignment: CDR1 KGHSH and CDR2 LQKENI. The V gene lost 6 bases and the J gene lost 4 bases, with 22 bases spanning the gap. CDR3 length: 17 residues. The CDR3 DNA sequence: TGTGCCAGCTCGCTACTTCAACGGGGGGCCCAGAATCAGCCCCAGCATTTT. As protein: CASSLLQRGAQNQPQHF.

J is TRBJ1-2 and V is TRBV10-3; 11 bases are shared with TRBD1. This CDR3 has 15 amino acids. With 0 bases clipped from V and 3 bases from J, the junction kept 0 bases outside the gene matches. The germline V gene encodes CDR1 ENHRY and CDR2 SYGVKD. CDR3 loop: CAISESGQGDYGYTF. For the CDR3, the DNA is TGTGCCATCAGTGAGTCGGGACAGGGGGACTATGGCTACACCTTC.

The chain links TRBV6-5 to TRBJ1-5; D gene unclear. V was shortened by 4 bases and J by 2 bases, with 12 bases between the two germline ends. The CDR3 contains 15 residues. The germline gives CDR1 MNHEY, CDR2 SVGAGI. The CDR3 sequence is CASSSGRGGNQPQHF. Here the CDR3 DNA reads TGTGCCAGCAGTTCCGGCCGGGGTGGCAATCAGCCCCAGCATTTT.

J is TRBJ1-2 and V is TRBV9, with 8 nucleotides matching TRBD1. The CDR3 consists of 16 residues. Germline V gene lookup returns CDR1 SGDLS and CDR2 YYNGEE. The V and J ends lost 0 bases and 4 bases, in that order; junction bases with no gene match: 8. This chain's CDR3 is CASSVGTGGSGYGYTF. The CDR3 region has the DNA TGTGCCAGCAGCGTAGGTACAGGGGGTTCCGGCTATGGCTACACCTTC.

CDR3 nucleotides: TGTGCCAGCAGCGTATGGGGGGACACCGGGGAGCTGTTTTTT. Encoded protein: CASSVWGDTGELFF. V gene TRBV9 combines with J gene TRBJ2-2; D possibly corresponds to TRBD2 (6 bases). CDR1 SGDLS and CDR2 YYNGEE come from the germline V gene. Deletions cut 1 base from V and 3 bases from J, with 7 bases between. CDR3 length: 14 amino acids.

This sequence joins TRBV9 and TRBJ2-1, with 8 bases lining up with TRBD1. Germline V CDR1 and CDR2: SGDLS, YYNGEE. After removal of 4 bases from V and 0 bases from J, the junction contained 3 bases not matched to a gene. This CDR3 comprises 15 residues. CDR3 protein: CASSKQGVSYNEQFF. DNA for the CDR3: TGTGCCAGCAGCAAACAGGGGGTCTCCTACAATGAGCAGTTCTTC.

The chain employs TRBV6-2 or TRBV6-3 and TRBJ2-4; 7 nucleotides align to TRBD2. Germline V gene lookup returns CDR1 MNHEY and CDR2 SVGEGT. The J segment lost 4 bases and the V segment lost 6 bases, leaving 6 bases of the junction unmatched. The CDR3 contains 14 residues. CDR3 nucleotides: TGTGCCAGCAGCCTCAGCGGGGTAAAAAACATTCAGTACTTC. Encoded protein: CASSLSGVKNIQYF.

The gene calls are TRBV3-1 (or the pseudogene TRBV3-2) and TRBJ1-2, with TRBD1 matching 9 bases. CDR1 is LGHDT and CDR2 is YNNKEL in the germline V gene (reference sequence). Germline trimming cut 4 bases from V and 8 bases from J; bases unmatched to any gene: 11. There are 15 residues in the CDR3. CDR3 residues: CASSPDRGCSWGYTF. DNA of the CDR3: TGTGCCAGCAGCCCCGACAGGGGGTGCTCTTGGGGCTACACCTTC.

The V call is TRBV19, the J call TRBJ2-2; 7 bases align to TRBD2. The germline gives CDR1 LNHDA, CDR2 SQIVND (reference sequence). Trimming cost V 5 bases and J 6 bases; bases outside gene matches: 12. The CDR3 spans 16 residues. The CDR3 sequence: CASSQEERGGPGELFF. The CDR3 region has the DNA TGTGCCAGTAGTCAAGAGGAGCGGGGAGGGCCCGGGGAGCTGTTTTTT.

The chain combines TRBV12-5 with TRBJ1-1; the match to TRBD1 covers 7 bases. V shed 8 bases, J shed 7 bases, and the junction held 13 bases outside the gene matches. Germline CDR1 and CDR2: LGHNT and FRNRAP. The CDR3 totals 14 residues. The CDR3 sequence is CASKLGTEHNEAFF. The DNA of the CDR3 is TGTGCTAGTAAATTGGGGACAGAGCACAATGAAGCTTTCTTT.

J is TRBJ1-1 and V is TRBV3-1 (or the pseudogene TRBV3-2), with 8 bases matching TRBD1. Germline V gene lookup returns CDR1 LGHDT and CDR2 YNNKEL (reference sequence). The V segment lost 6 bases and the J segment 1 base; nucleotides outside the gene matches: 4. The CDR3 is 14 residues long. The chain's CDR3 is CASRTDRGNTEAFF. In DNA form, the CDR3 reads TGTGCCAGCAGAACAGACAGGGGGAACACTGAAGCTTTCTTT.

The rearrangement joins TRBV7-6 to TRBJ2-1, with 9 bases lining up with TRBD2. The germline gives CDR1 SGHVS, CDR2 FNYEAQ. The J segment lost 6 bases and the V segment lost 5 bases, leaving 8 bases of the junction unmatched. The CDR3 covers 15 residues. CDR3 DNA: TGTGCCAGCAGCACGCGGGGGGGGCCTTTCAATGAGCAGTTCTTC. It is translated as CASSTRGGPFNEQFF.

CDR3 protein: CASSQAGQGRGNEKLFF. The CDR3 region has the DNA TGTGCCAGCAGCCAGGCGGGACAGGGCAGGGGTAATGAAAAACTGTTTTTT. The chain couples TRBV3-1 (or the pseudogene TRBV3-2) to TRBJ1-4; 9 bases line up with TRBD1. Germline assignment: CDR1 LGHDT and CDR2 YNNKEL (reference sequence). The V gene end was trimmed by 3 bases and the J gene end by 4 bases; junction bases not matched to a gene: 9. This CDR3 comprises 17 residues.